Shown below are 3 T cell receptor beta chains from a single sample sequenced in a study of CD8 T cells in ankylosing spondylitis. TCRdb recomputed calls from the 5' RACE reads with MiXCR, one row per CDR3 protein. The sample shows roughly 150,000 distinct CDR3 sequences, 25% to 35% of them seen only once. Specimen: synovial fluid, either unsorted or a sorted T cell fraction (not recorded which). These receptors were obtained from a male donor with ankylosing spondylitis.

V gene TRBV4-1 combines with J gene TRBJ2-7; TRBD1 might be the D (6 bases). The CDR3 is 15 residues long. CDR1 is MGHRA and CDR2 is YSYEKL in the germline V gene. Trimming removed 4 bases at V and 7 bases at J, with 20 bases between. The CDR3 coding sequence is TGCGCCAGCAGCCCCAGAGGGGGACCCACTAATGAGCAGTACTTC. Amino acids: CASSPRGGPTNEQYF.

This clonotype was detected a few times. V usage is TRBV14 and J usage is TRBJ2-7, with D perhaps TRBD1 (6 bases). Germline-derived CDR1 and CDR2 are SGHDN and FVKESK. Trimming removed 2 bases at V and 7 bases at J, with 6 bases between. The CDR3 is made up of 11 amino acids. The DNA for the CDR3 is TGTGCCAGCAGCCAAACAGGGGAGCAGTACTTC. Translating it yields CASSQTGEQYF.

The CDR3 bases are TGTGCCAGCAGTTTAGGGACAGGGGGCGCAGACTATGGCTACACCTTC. It specifies CASSLGTGGADYGYTF. The chain links TRBV12-3 or TRBV12-4 to TRBJ1-2, with TRBD1 identical over 11 bases. V lost 1 base, J lost 3 bases, and 4 bases stayed unmatched. The CDR3 loop spans 16 amino acids.